These 21 T cell receptor beta chains came from one sample sequenced in a study of blood T cell repertoires in COVID-19. Data came from immunoSEQ multiplex PCR; TCRdb stores just in-frame clones and leaves some out. Here the sample spans about 200,000 clones, around 90% being singletons. Sequencing was performed on peripheral blood. These receptors all come from a man in his 60s with COVID-19, enrolled during active disease.

The V and J genes are TRBV5-1 and TRBJ2-3; no definite D call. The CDR3 has 15 residues. Trimming stripped 5 bases from V and 0 bases from J, with 13 bases between. The germline V gene has CDR1 SGHRS and CDR2 YFSETQ. The DNA of the CDR3 is TGCGCCAGCAGGGGCTTGGAACTTAGCACAGATACGCAGTATTTT. Translating gives CASRGLELSTDTQYF.

CDR3 sequence (DNA): TGTGCCAGCAGTACAGGGGGCGGAGATGGCTACACCTTC. Its translation is CASSTGGGDGYTF. V is TRBV12-3 or TRBV12-4 and J is TRBJ1-2; 9 bases fit TRBD1. This CDR3 has 13 amino acids. V trimming: 5 bases; J trimming: 6 bases; junction bases outside the gene matches: 4.

The chain combines TRBV19 with TRBJ2-1, with D maybe TRBD1 (6 bases). V lost 3 bases and J 7 bases, leaving 19 bases between the germline ends. The length of the CDR3 is 16 residues. Germline V CDR1 and CDR2: LNHDA, SQIVND (reference sequence). The CDR3: CASSIFVGAGANEQFF. CDR3 sequence (DNA): TGTGCCAGTAGTATCTTTGTAGGGGCAGGGGCGAATGAGCAGTTCTTC.

This sequence joins TRBV9 and TRBJ2-1, with D uncertain. The V and J ends lost 0 bases and 8 bases respectively, with 9 bases between them. The CDR3 is 13 residues long. Germline CDR1 reads SGDLS; CDR2 reads YYNGEE. The CDR3 nucleotides read TGTGCCAGCAGCGTAGCCCAGTTGCATGAGCAGTTCTTC. It translates to CASSVAQLHEQFF.

The chain uses TRBV7-2 and TRBJ1-2, with D unresolved. The CDR3 sequence is 13 residues long. The V gene's germline CDR1 is SGHTA and CDR2 FQGNSA. The germline V and J ends were trimmed by 3 bases and 7 bases, with 12 bases remaining between them. DNA for the CDR3: TGTGCCAGCAGCTTTGCGGGGTCCGGTGGCTACACCTTC. It is translated as CASSFAGSGGYTF. Supplemented by reference TRBV7-2 and TRBJ1-2, the full variable domain reads GAGVSQSPSNKVTEKGKDVELRCDPISGHTALYWYRQSLGQGLEFLIYFQGNSAPDKSGLPSDRFSAERTGGSVSTLTIQRTQQEDSAVYLCASSFAGSGGYTFGSGTRLTVV.

Here the CDR3 DNA reads TGTGCCAGCAGCCCGGGGGATAGAGAAGCTTTCTTT. Translation: CASSPGDREAFF. V and J are TRBV7-9 and TRBJ1-1, with D possibly TRBD1 on 5 matching bases. Germline assignment: CDR1 SEHNR and CDR2 FQNEAQ (reference sequence). V was clipped by 5 bases and J by 8 bases, with 12 bases between them. This CDR3 is 12 amino acids long. Drawing the rest from reference TRBV7-9 and TRBJ1-1, the complete variable domain is DTGVSQNPRHKITKRGQNVTFRCDPISEHNRLYWYRQTLGQGPEFLTYFQNEAQLEKSRLLSDRFSAERPKGSFSTLEIQRTEQGDSAMYLCASSPGDREAFFGQGTRLTVV.

The chain has TRBV5-1 and TRBJ1-4; no clear D gene. Germline CDR1 SGHRS, CDR2 YFSETQ. The V gene lost 0 bases and the J gene lost 2 bases, with 11 bases spanning the gap. The CDR3 runs 16 residues. CDR3 region: CASSLGGSTTNEKLFF. The CDR3 DNA is TGCGCCAGCAGCTTGGGCGGGTCTACGACTAATGAAAAACTGTTTTTT.

The chain uses TRBV4-2 and TRBJ1-3; 8 bases line up with TRBD1. From germline, CDR1 is LGHNA and CDR2 YNFKEQ. The CDR3 is made up of 15 amino acids. V trimming: 6 bases; J trimming: 5 bases; junction bases outside the gene matches: 9. The CDR3 here is CASRWSQGARNTIYF. CDR3 coding DNA: TGTGCCAGCAGGTGGTCCCAGGGGGCAAGAAACACCATATATTTT.

This chain connects TRBV4-1 to TRBJ2-3, with a tentative D call TRBD2 (6 bases). Trimming left V 2 bases short and J 6 bases short, with 6 bases between. Germline lookup yields CDR1 MGHRA and CDR2 YSYEKL. The CDR3 is 12 amino acids. The CDR3 here is CASSQRGDTQYF. As DNA, the CDR3 is TGCGCCAGCAGCCAACGGGGGGATACGCAGTATTTT.

This chain uses TRBV4-2 with TRBJ2-3; tentative D call: TRBD1 (5 bases). Germline CDR1 and CDR2: LGHNA and YNFKEQ. V was trimmed by 0 bases and J by 2 bases, leaving 9 bases between them. This CDR3 is 15 amino acids long. Here the CDR3 DNA reads TGTGCCAGCAGCCAAGACCCCAGGGACACAGATACGCAGTATTTT. Amino acids: CASSQDPRDTDTQYF.

This chain joins TRBV19 and TRBJ2-7; 7 nucleotides match TRBD1. Germline V gives CDR1 LNHDA, CDR2 SQIVND (reference sequence). CDR3 length: 13 amino acids. V was pared by 5 bases and J by 6 bases, with 7 bases of the junction left unmatched. In DNA form, the CDR3 reads TGTGCCAGTAGTTATAGACAGGGCTCCGAGCAGTACTTC. It specifies CASSYRQGSEQYF.

The V call is TRBV5-1, the J call TRBJ2-7; D is possibly TRBD1 (7 bases). CDR1 SGHRS and CDR2 YFSETQ come from the germline V gene. The CDR3 totals 16 residues. With 0 bases removed from V and 7 bases from J, the gap between germline ends came to 20 bases. CDR3 nucleotides: TGCGCCAGCAGCTTGGACGGTCTGCCGACAGGGAGGGAGCAGTACTTC. Protein product: CASSLDGLPTGREQYF.

The chain carries TRBV19 and TRBJ1-2, with D possibly TRBD1 on 6 matching bases. Germline-derived CDR1 and CDR2 are LNHDA and SQIVND (reference sequence). With 5 bases removed from V and 6 bases from J, the gap between germline ends came to 13 bases. CDR3 length equals 13 residues. This chain's CDR3 is CASSQQGADGYTF. DNA for the CDR3: TGTGCCAGTAGTCAACAGGGCGCGGATGGCTACACCTTC.

The V gene is TRBV18, the J gene TRBJ2-3, with D unclear. The V and J ends lost 3 bases and 6 bases respectively, with 10 bases between them. The germline V gene encodes CDR1 KGHSH and CDR2 LQKENI. CDR3 length equals 13 residues. The CDR3 DNA reads as TGTGCCAGCTCACCGACTCTTAGGGATACGCAGTATTTT. Translating it yields CASSPTLRDTQYF.

The V gene is TRBV4-1, the J gene TRBJ2-1, with 7 bases lining up with TRBD1. From germline, CDR1 is MGHRA and CDR2 YSYEKL. This CDR3 spans 18 amino acids. Trimming took 0 bases from V and 4 from J; bases not matched to a gene: 12. This CDR3 reads CASSQDPNRDRLYNEQFF. The CDR3 nucleotides read TGCGCCAGCAGCCAAGATCCAAACCGGGACAGATTATACAATGAGCAGTTCTTC.

This chain uses TRBV9 with TRBJ1-4; perhaps TRBD1 as D (6 bases). The CDR3 consists of 14 residues. The V gene lost 1 base and the J gene lost 8 bases, with 12 bases spanning the gap. Germline loops: CDR1 SGDLS, CDR2 YYNGEE. The CDR3 spells CASSVQGGDEKLFF. In DNA, the CDR3 is TGTGCCAGCAGCGTACAAGGGGGAGACGAAAAACTGTTTTTT.

The chain is built from TRBV30 and TRBJ2-2; D perhaps matches TRBD2 (7 bases). The germline V gene has CDR1 GTSNPN and CDR2 SVGIG (reference sequence). The CDR3 has 15 residues. Trimming shortened V by 2 bases and J by 7 bases, and 17 bases separated the two germline ends. This CDR3 is CAWSFRGAFNGELFF. In DNA form, the CDR3 reads TGTGCCTGGAGTTTCCGGGGGGCTTTCAACGGGGAGCTGTTTTTT.

The V and J genes are TRBV7-2 and TRBJ1-2; TRBD1 might be the D (5 bases). With 5 bases removed from V and 4 bases from J, the gap between germline ends came to 17 bases. Germline values: CDR1 SGHTA, CDR2 FQGNSA. The CDR3 consists of 15 residues. The CDR3, as DNA: TGTGCCAGCAGCCAGATGGGGCGCTCCCTCTATGGCTACACCTTC. It yields the protein CASSQMGRSLYGYTF. The full variable domain, in which reference TRBV7-2 and TRBJ1-2 provide the parts outside the CDR3, is GAGVSQSPSNKVTEKGKDVELRCDPISGHTALYWYRQSLGQGLEFLIYFQGNSAPDKSGLPSDRFSAERTGGSVSTLTIQRTQQEDSAVYLCASSQMGRSLYGYTFGSGTRLTVV.

This chain connects TRBV4-3 to TRBJ2-1, with TRBD2 matching over 9 bases. CDR1 LGHNA and CDR2 YSLEER come from the germline V gene. The CDR3 has 15 residues. The ends lost 1 base at V and 9 bases at J; junction bases unmatched: 7. CDR3 DNA sequence: TGCGCCAGCAGCCAAGGCTTTAGCGGGAGTTCTGAGCAGTTCTTC. Protein sequence: CASSQGFSGSSEQFF.

The chain has TRBV5-4 and TRBJ2-1, with 12 positions matching TRBD2. The CDR3 is 16 residues long. Per the germline V gene, CDR1 is SGHNT and CDR2 is YYREEE (reference sequence). V lost 3 bases, J lost 4 bases, and 5 bases stayed unmatched. The CDR3 sequence: CASSSGGLAGYNEQFF. The CDR3 coding sequence is TGTGCCAGCAGCTCGGGTGGACTAGCGGGGTACAATGAGCAGTTCTTC.

This chain connects TRBV4-1 to TRBJ2-7; D not resolved. This CDR3 spans 16 amino acids. Per the germline V gene, CDR1 is MGHRA and CDR2 is YSYEKL. V lost 0 bases to trimming and J lost 0 bases, with 12 bases between them. This CDR3 reads CASSQDQRRPSYEQYF. The CDR3 coding sequence is TGCGCCAGCAGCCAAGATCAGCGAAGGCCCTCCTACGAGCAGTACTTC.